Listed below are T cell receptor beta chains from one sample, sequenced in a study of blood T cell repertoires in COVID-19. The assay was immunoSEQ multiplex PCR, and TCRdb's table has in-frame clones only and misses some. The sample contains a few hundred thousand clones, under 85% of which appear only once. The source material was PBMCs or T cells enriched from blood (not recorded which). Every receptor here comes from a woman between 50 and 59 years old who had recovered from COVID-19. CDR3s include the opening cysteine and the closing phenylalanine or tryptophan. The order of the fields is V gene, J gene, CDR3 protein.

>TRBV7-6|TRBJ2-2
CASSSPRGATTNTGELFF
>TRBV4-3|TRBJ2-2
CASSRGRGQGRGELFF
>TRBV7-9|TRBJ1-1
CASSFRGGDTEAFF
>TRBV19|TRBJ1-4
CASGVDLTGGIEKLFF
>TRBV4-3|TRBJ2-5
CASSPGVGQGQETQYF
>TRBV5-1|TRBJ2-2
CASSLIPSGGVAGELFF
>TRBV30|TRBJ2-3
CAWSVGRGADTQYF
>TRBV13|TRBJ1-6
CASSLGFRDSGSYNSPLHF
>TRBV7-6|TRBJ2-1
CASSLAAESSYNEQFF
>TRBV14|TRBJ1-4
CASSSWTGQEKLFF
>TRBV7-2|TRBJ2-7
CASSFEGGTSYEQYF
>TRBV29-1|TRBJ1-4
CSVLWAPGEKLFF
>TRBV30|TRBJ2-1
CAWTGYNEQFF
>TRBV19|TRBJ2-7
CASSTLAGGPPEQYF
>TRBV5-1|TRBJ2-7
CASSSPRGTSGRSSYEQYF
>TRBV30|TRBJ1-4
CAWSPGQGLSEKLFF
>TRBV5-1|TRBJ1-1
CASSLDRGNTEAFF
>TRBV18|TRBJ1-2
CASSPPLANYGYTF
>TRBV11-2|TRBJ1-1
CASSSGQLKTEAFF
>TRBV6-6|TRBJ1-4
CASSYSQAGTGEKLFF
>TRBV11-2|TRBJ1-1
CASSLDLTATEAFF
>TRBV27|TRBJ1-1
CASSLLPGEAFF
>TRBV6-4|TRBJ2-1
CASSAEGLVTVNEQFF
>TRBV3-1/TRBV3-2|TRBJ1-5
CASSQRDRGQPQHF
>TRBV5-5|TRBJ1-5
CASSLGLEGASYNQPQHF
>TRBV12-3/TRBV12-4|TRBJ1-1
CASSRSQGYEAFF
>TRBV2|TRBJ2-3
CASSVLLAGDTQYF
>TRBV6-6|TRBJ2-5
CASREGGRSKTQYF
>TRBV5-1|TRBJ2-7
CASSPHPSLHQGSYEQYF
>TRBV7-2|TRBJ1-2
CASSPDRLNGYTF
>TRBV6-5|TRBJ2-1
CAGRLAGIYNEQFF
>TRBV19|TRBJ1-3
CASGAGRMGNTIYF
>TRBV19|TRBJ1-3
CASSKTVTSGNTIYF
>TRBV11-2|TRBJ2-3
CASSFAGTREDTQYF
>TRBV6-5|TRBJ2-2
CACRDATNTGELFF
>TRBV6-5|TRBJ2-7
CASSTRDSSYEQYF
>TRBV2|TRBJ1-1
CASSERWGGETEAFF
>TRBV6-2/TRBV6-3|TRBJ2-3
CASSPAGAADTQYF
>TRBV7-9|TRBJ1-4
CASSSGTGVAEKLFF
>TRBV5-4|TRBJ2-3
CASRGPGQGQDTQYF
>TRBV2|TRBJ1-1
CASSAQTVTNTEAFF
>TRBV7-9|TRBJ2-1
CASSSELAPSYNEQFF
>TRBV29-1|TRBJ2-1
CSVPGQGYNEQFF
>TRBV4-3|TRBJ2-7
CASSQGTGNEQYF
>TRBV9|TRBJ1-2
CASSVAGRGGYTF
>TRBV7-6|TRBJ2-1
CASSSLTGKNNEQFF
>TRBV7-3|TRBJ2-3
CASSLNGGAPDTQYF
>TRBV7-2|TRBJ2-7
CASTFPQQGPIEQYF
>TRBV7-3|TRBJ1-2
CASSSDRGGYTF
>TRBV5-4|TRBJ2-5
CASSLPGLKETQYF
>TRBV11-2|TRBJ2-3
CASSYGHVDDTQYF
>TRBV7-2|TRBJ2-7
CASSLATTYEQYF
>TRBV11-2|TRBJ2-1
CASSLGEAGAQFF
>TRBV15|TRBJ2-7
CATARGIGQGDNEQYF
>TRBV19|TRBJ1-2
CASSMVGRDFYGYTF